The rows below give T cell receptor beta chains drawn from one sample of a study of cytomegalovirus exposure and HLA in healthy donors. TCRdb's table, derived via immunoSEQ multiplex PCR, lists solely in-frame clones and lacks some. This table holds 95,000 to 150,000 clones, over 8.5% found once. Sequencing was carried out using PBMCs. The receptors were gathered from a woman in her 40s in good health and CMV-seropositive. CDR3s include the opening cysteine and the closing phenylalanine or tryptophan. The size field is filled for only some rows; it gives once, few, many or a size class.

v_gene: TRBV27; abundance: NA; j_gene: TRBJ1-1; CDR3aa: CASRRAGTGVDEAFF
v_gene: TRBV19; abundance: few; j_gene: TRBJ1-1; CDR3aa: CASSIAPTGPTEAFF
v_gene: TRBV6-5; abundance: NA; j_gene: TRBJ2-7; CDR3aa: CASSYRGEGTYEQYF
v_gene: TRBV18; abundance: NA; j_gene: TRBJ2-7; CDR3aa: CASSPPTGTYEQYF
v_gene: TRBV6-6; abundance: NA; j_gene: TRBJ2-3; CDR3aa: CASSSPRQSTDTQYF
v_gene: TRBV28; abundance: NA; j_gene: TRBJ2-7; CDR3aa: CASSFFDRSYEQYF
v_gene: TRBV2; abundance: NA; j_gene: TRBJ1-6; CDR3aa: CASSTRGRRGNSPLHF
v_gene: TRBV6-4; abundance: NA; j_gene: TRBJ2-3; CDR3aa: CASRRGERRDTQYF
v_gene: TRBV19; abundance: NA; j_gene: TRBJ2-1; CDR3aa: CASSSTGIVNEQFF
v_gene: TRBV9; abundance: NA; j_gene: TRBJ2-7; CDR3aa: CASSTDSSPYEQYF
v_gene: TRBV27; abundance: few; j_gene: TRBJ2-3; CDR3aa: CASSLWRSTDTQYF
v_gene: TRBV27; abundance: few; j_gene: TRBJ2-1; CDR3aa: CASTLLWGGSEQFF
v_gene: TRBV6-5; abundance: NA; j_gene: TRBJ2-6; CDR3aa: CASRLTGAGANVLTF
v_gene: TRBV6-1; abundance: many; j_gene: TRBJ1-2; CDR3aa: CASSEGAGRNYGYTF
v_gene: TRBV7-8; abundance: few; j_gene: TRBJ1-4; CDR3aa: CASSLGVFGNEKLFF
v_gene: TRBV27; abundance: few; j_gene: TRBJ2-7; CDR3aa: CASSPSGAGVSYEQYF
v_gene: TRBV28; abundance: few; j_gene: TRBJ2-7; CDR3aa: CASIQGGGRLSYEQYF
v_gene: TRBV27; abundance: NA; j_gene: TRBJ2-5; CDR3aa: CASSLWHRGETQYF
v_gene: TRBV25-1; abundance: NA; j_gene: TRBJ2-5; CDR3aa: CASSWGGYQETQYF
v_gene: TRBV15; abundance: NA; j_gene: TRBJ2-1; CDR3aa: CATSGSGTSGFASYNEQFF
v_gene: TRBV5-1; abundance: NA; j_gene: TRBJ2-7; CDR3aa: CASSLASSYEQYF
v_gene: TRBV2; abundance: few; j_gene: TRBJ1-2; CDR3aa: CATHTLISGYGYTF
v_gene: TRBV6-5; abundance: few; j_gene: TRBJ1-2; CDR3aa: CASRDRTVRGYTF
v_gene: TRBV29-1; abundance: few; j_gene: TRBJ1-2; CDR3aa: CSVGGEQGGYGYTF
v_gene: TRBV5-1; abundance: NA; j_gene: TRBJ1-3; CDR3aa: CASSPNAGQGEVGNTIYF
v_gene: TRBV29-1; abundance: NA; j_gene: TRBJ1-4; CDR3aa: CSARTGGEKLFF
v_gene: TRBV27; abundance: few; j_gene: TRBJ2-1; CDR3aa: CASSFLTGNEQFF
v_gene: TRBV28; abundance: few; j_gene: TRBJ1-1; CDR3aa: CASTQTVANTEAFF
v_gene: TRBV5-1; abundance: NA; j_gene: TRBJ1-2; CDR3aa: CASSLGQGANYGYTF
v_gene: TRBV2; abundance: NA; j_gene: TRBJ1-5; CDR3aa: CASSQRQGQPQHF
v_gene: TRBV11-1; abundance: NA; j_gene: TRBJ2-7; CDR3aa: CASSLAGGRREQYF
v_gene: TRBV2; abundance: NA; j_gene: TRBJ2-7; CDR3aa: CASSEERATGEQYF
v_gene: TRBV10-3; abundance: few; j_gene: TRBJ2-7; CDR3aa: CAISVSSGAYEQYF
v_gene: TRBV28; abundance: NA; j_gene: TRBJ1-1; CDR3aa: CATLEGLNTEAFF
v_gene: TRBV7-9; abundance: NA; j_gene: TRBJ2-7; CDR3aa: CASSVSGTGPEQYF
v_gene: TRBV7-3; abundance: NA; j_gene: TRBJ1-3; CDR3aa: CASSLQHGNTIYF
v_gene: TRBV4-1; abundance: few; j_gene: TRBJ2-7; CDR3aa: CASSHTGRGPLSYEQYF